What follows are 28 T cell receptor beta chains derived from one specimen sequenced in a study of blood T cells in healthy people across ages (dated by TCRdb to the mid-2010s). Libraries were made using 5' RACE. The sample was run on an Illumina HiSeq 2500. The second PCR ran for roughly 7 to 12 cycles and used a J-beta primer mix along with a sample-barcoded 5' primer. In TCRdb, the public reads were trimmed at Q25 with fastp and aligned with MiXCR, with productive beta chains retained. One record per CDR3 amino acid sequence lists the most common genes and DNA. This sample has 1,500,000 or so distinct CDR3 sequences in its table, and around 59% of those were observed once. The top ten clones comprise 6.5% to 8.5% of the sample. Material for sequencing was blood. The source of these receptors is a man younger than 30 in good health.

In this sample, this clonotype turned up a few times. The V and J genes are TRBV20-1 and TRBJ1-1; D is unclear. Between the trimmed V and J ends, which lost 0 bases and 0 bases, there was a span of 5 bases. The CDR3 has 13 amino acids. The germline gives CDR1 DFQATT, CDR2 SNEGSKA (reference sequence). In DNA, the CDR3 is TGCAGTGCTAGAGATCAGGTGAACACTGAAGCTTTCTTT. This translates into CSARDQVNTEAFF.

There are a few counts of this clonotype. This CDR3 is CASSLTPRGQDTQYF. The CDR3, as DNA: TGTGCCAGCAGCTTAACCCCCCGGGGGCAAGATACGCAGTATTTT. The chain combines TRBV7-2 with TRBJ2-3; D tentatively reads TRBD1 or TRBD2 (6 bases each). Trimming took off 2 bases at V and 5 bases at J, with 14 bases between the two ends. This CDR3 comprises 15 residues. The germline CDR1 and CDR2 sequences are SGHTA and FQGNSA.

This clonotype was observed a few times. The rearrangement uses TRBV6-6 and TRBJ1-2; 9 bases align to TRBD1. V gave up 8 bases and J gave up 6 bases; unmatched junction bases: 4. The germline CDR1 and CDR2 sequences are MNHNY and SVGAGI (reference sequence). CDR3 length: 12 residues. As DNA, the CDR3 is TGTGCCAGCTCCCGGACAGGGGATGGCTACACCTTC. This encodes CASSRTGDGYTF.

This rearrangement joins TRBV20-1 to TRBJ1-6; D unclear. The CDR3 runs to 15 residues. The ends were cut back, 6 bases at V and 0 bases at J, with 12 bases in the middle. Per germline, CDR1 DFQATT and CDR2 SNEGSKA (reference sequence). CDR3 sequence reads: CSATSVSSYNSPLHF. As DNA, the CDR3 is TGCAGTGCCACATCCGTTAGCTCCTATAATTCACCCCTCCACTTT.

V and J are TRBV20-1 and TRBJ2-7; D perhaps matches TRBD1 (5 bases). The germline CDR1 and CDR2 sequences are DFQATT and SNEGSKA (reference sequence). This CDR3 region has 15 residues. The V end lost 4 bases, the J end lost 2 bases, and 18 bases lay between the germline ends. The chain's CDR3 is CSAKSRTLATYEQYF. The CDR3 nucleotides read TGCAGTGCTAAATCCCGGACACTTGCAACCTACGAGCAGTACTTC.

V gene TRBV12-3 or TRBV12-4 combines with J gene TRBJ2-7; D is perhaps TRBD1 (5 bases). Trimming removed 6 bases at V and 3 bases at J, with 24 bases between. The CDR3 length is 17 residues. CDR3 DNA: TGTGCCAGCAGCAACACCTTGGGCCCGACAGATTACTACGAGCAGTACTTC. Translated: CASSNTLGPTDYYEQYF.

The chain uses TRBV28 and TRBJ2-7; the match to TRBD2 covers 14 bases. J lost 4 bases, V lost 1 base, and 9 bases had no gene match. The CDR3 is made up of 18 amino acids. Looked up from germline, CDR1 is MDHEN and CDR2 is SYDVKM. DNA for the CDR3: TGTGCCAGCAGTTTATACAGACTAGCGGGAGGGCCGGAGTACGAGCAGTACTTC. It specifies CASSLYRLAGGPEYEQYF. The full variable domain, rest sourced from reference TRBV28 and TRBJ2-7, is DVKVTQSSRYLVKRTGEKVFLECVQDMDHENMFWYRQDPGLGLRLIYFSYDVKMKEKGDIPEGYSVSREKKERFSLILESASTNQTSMYLCASSLYRLAGGPEYEQYFGPGTRLTVT.

This chain joins TRBV6-5 and TRBJ2-1, with 9 positions matching TRBD1. The CDR3 is made up of 17 amino acids. V shed 1 base, J shed 4 bases, and the junction held 8 bases outside the gene matches. The germline V gene encodes CDR1 MNHEY and CDR2 SVGAGI. The CDR3 loop is CASSYWLGTGSYNEQFF. In DNA form, the CDR3 reads TGTGCCAGCAGTTACTGGCTAGGGACAGGGTCATACAATGAGCAGTTCTTC.

The rearrangement uses TRBV20-1 and TRBJ2-7, with 11 bases that match TRBD2. The CDR3 consists of 17 residues. J gave up 4 bases and V 3 bases, and 14 bases lay outside the gene matches. The germline CDR1 and CDR2 sequences are DFQATT and SNEGSKA (reference sequence). DNA of the CDR3: TGCAGTGCTAGGGGGCTAGCGGGAGGCCGATGGGATTACGAGCAGTACTTC. Translated, it gives CSARGLAGGRWDYEQYF.

The chain joins TRBV7-9 to TRBJ2-7, with 7 bases lining up with TRBD2. V gave up 1 base and J gave up 7 bases; unmatched junction bases: 4. This CDR3 spans 13 amino acids. Germline V gives CDR1 SEHNR, CDR2 FQNEAQ (reference sequence). CDR3 sequence reads: CASSLVSSGEQYF. The CDR3 DNA reads TGTGCCAGCAGCTTAGTGTCTAGCGGTGAGCAGTACTTC. Drawing the rest from reference TRBV7-9 and TRBJ2-7, the complete variable domain is DTGVSQNPRHKITKRGQNVTFRCDPISEHNRLYWYRQTLGQGPEFLTYFQNEAQLEKSRLLSDRFSAERPKGSFSTLEIQRTEQGDSAMYLCASSLVSSGEQYFGPGTRLTVT.

The rearrangement uses TRBV12-3 or TRBV12-4 and TRBJ2-4, with D perhaps matching TRBD1 (6 bases). Deletions cut 6 bases from V and 0 bases from J, with 15 bases between. CDR3 length: 16 amino acids. DNA for the CDR3: TGTGCCAGCAGCCTGGGGGCAGGCGAAGCCAAAAACATTCAGTACTTC. Amino acid sequence: CASSLGAGEAKNIQYF.

This clonotype has a handful of counts. The chain links TRBV4-1 to TRBJ2-4, with D possibly being TRBD1 or TRBD2 (6 bases each). Germline CDR1 is MGHRA and CDR2 is YSYEKL. Trimming shortened V by 0 bases and J by 9 bases, and 15 bases separated the two germline ends. The CDR3 length is 15 residues. The CDR3 DNA follows: TGCGCCAGCAGCCAAGAACCGCAACAGGGAGGCATTCAGTACTTC. Amino acid sequence: CASSQEPQQGGIQYF.

This clonotype turned up a few times. The rearrangement links TRBV5-1 to TRBJ1-2, with 9 bases aligning to TRBD1. V lost 4 bases and J lost 6; bases outside the gene matches: 13. This CDR3 has 16 amino acids. Germline CDR1 SGHRS, CDR2 YFSETQ. In nucleotides, the CDR3 is TGCGCCAGCAGCCTGGGTGCCGGGACAGGGACGGATGGCTACACCTTC. Residues: CASSLGAGTGTDGYTF.

This chain connects TRBV25-1 to TRBJ1-4; D uncertain. The V gene's germline CDR1 is MGHDK and CDR2 SYGVNS. Deletions cut 3 bases from V and 0 bases from J, with 8 bases between. There are 15 residues in the CDR3. The CDR3 reads CASSEAIATNEKLFF. The CDR3 nucleotides read TGTGCCAGCAGTGAGGCAATTGCAACTAATGAAAAACTGTTTTTT.

The J gene is TRBJ2-7, the V gene TRBV5-6; no definite D call. The CDR3 totals 15 residues. From germline, CDR1 is SGHDT and CDR2 YYEEEE. V was shortened by 2 bases and J by 0 bases, with 12 bases between the two germline ends. The CDR3 here is CASSFRPRSSYEQYF. The CDR3 region has the DNA TGTGCCAGCAGCTTTAGGCCCAGAAGCTCCTACGAGCAGTACTTC.

This clonotype was counted between two and nine times. This rearrangement joins TRBV6-6 to TRBJ2-7, with a tentative D call TRBD2 (5 bases). The germline V gene encodes CDR1 MNHNY and CDR2 SVGAGI (reference sequence). This CDR3 has 16 residues. V shed 0 bases and J shed 3 bases, with 15 bases lying between them. CDR3 in DNA: TGTGCCAGCAGTTACTCGACGGGGTTGGGCGGCTACGAGCAGTACTTC. Translated: CASSYSTGLGGYEQYF.

The chain joins TRBV29-1 to TRBJ1-4, with unresolved D. V was shortened by 5 bases and J by 4 bases, with 8 bases between the two germline ends. Germline CDR1 and CDR2: SQVTM and ANQGSEA. CDR3 length equals 12 residues. The CDR3, as DNA: TGCAGCGTTAGGCCGGGTAATGAAAAACTGTTTTTT. The encoded protein is CSVRPGNEKLFF.

This clonotype appeared a few times. The V and J genes are TRBV6-5 and TRBJ1-1; 7 bases map to TRBD1. This CDR3 comprises 14 residues. Germline CDR1 is MNHEY and CDR2 is SVGAGI. The V segment lost 2 bases and the J segment 5 bases; nucleotides outside the gene matches: 5. DNA of the CDR3: TGTGCCAGCAGTTACCGTGCAGGGGGAACTGAAGCTTTCTTT. This encodes CASSYRAGGTEAFF.

This sequence joins TRBV10-3 and TRBJ2-1; the match to TRBD2 covers 7 bases. The CDR3 runs to 15 residues. From germline, CDR1 is ENHRY and CDR2 SYGVKD. The V and J ends lost 10 bases and 9 bases, in that order; junction bases with no gene match: 18. CDR3 coding DNA: TGTGCCACCAGCCCCCGGGGGGAGGATTGGCTTGAGCAGTTCTTC. Translation: CATSPRGEDWLEQFF.

There are a few counts of this clonotype. This chain connects TRBV5-1 to TRBJ2-2; tentative D call: TRBD2 (6 bases). V lost 2 bases and J 7 bases, leaving 15 bases between the germline ends. Germline V gives CDR1 SGHRS, CDR2 YFSETQ. CDR3 size: 15 residues. This chain's CDR3 is CASSFSAGRIGELFF. The CDR3 DNA reads TGCGCCAGCAGCTTTTCTGCGGGGCGTATCGGGGAGCTGTTTTTT.

This chain links TRBV20-1 with TRBJ1-6; D remains unclear. The V gene lost 3 bases and the J gene lost 0 bases, with 9 bases spanning the gap. The germline V gene has CDR1 DFQATT and CDR2 SNEGSKA (reference sequence). This CDR3 contains 15 residues. The DNA of the CDR3 is TGCAGTGCTAGCGCAGCCAGCTCCTATAATTCACCCCTCCACTTT. It codes for CSASAASSYNSPLHF.

This rearrangement joins TRBV27 to TRBJ2-7; TRBD1 is a possible D gene (6 bases). CDR1 MNHEY and CDR2 SMNVEV come from the germline V gene (reference sequence). V lost 0 bases and J 8 bases, leaving 20 bases between the germline ends. The CDR3 loop spans 16 amino acids. CDR3 in amino acids: CASSLSPQQAGEKQYF. The CDR3 DNA reads as TGTGCCAGCAGTTTATCCCCCCAACAGGCAGGGGAAAAGCAGTACTTC.

This clonotype appeared a few times. The CDR3 DNA follows: TGCGCCAGCAGACAGGGGAAGGACACCGGGGAGCTGTTTTTT. Encoded protein: CASRQGKDTGELFF. The rearrangement uses TRBV5-1 and TRBJ2-2, with TRBD1 matching 7 bases. Germline V CDR1 and CDR2: SGHRS, YFSETQ. The CDR3 totals 14 residues. The V gene end was trimmed by 5 bases and the J gene end by 3 bases; junction bases not matched to a gene: 4.

V usage is TRBV11-2 and J usage is TRBJ2-3; D call uncertain. The CDR3 extends over 14 amino acids. Germline loops: CDR1 SGHAT, CDR2 FQNNGV. Trimming left V 2 bases short and J 0 bases short, with 6 bases between. The CDR3 DNA reads as TGTGCCAGCAGCTTATTAGTCAGCACAGATACGCAGTATTTT. Protein: CASSLLVSTDTQYF.

This chain joins TRBV12-3 or TRBV12-4 and TRBJ2-4, with TRBD1 matching 10 bases. TRBJ2-7 matches the DNA end more closely, so the J call is doubtful. The length of the CDR3 is 17 residues. The CDR3 bases are TGTGCCAGCAGTCAGGGTGGGACAGGGGACCCTCCGAGCGAGCAGTACTTC. Translating it yields CASSQGGTGDPPSEQYF.

This clonotype was seen just once. V usage is TRBV5-6 and J usage is TRBJ2-7, with D perhaps TRBD2 (5 bases). Germline assignment: CDR1 SGHDT and CDR2 YYEEEE. This CDR3 region has 13 residues. V lost 4 bases to trimming and J lost 7 bases, with 15 bases between them. This chain's CDR3 is CASSTLRDVEQYF. As DNA, the CDR3 is TGTGCCAGCAGCACCCTGAGGGATGTGGAGCAGTACTTC.

This clonotype was seen a handful of times. CDR3 protein: CSARRAGGETQYF. CDR3 nucleotide sequence: TGCAGTGCTAGAAGAGCCGGGGGGGAGACCCAGTACTTC. The chain uses TRBV20-1 and TRBJ2-5; TRBD2 aligns across 7 bases. The V gene end was trimmed by 2 bases and the J gene end by 5 bases; junction bases not matched to a gene: 5. Germline CDR1 DFQATT, CDR2 SNEGSKA (reference sequence). The CDR3 is 13 amino acids.

Only a few counts were recorded for this clonotype. This chain links TRBV6-1 with TRBJ1-1; D remains unclear. V gave up 2 bases and J gave up 1 base, with 14 bases separating them. The CDR3 length is 16 residues. Germline assignment: CDR1 MNHNS and CDR2 SASEGT. CDR3 DNA: TGTGCCAGCAGTGAACGGGCCGCTAAATGGAACACTGAAGCTTTCTTT. Amino acids: CASSERAAKWNTEAFF.